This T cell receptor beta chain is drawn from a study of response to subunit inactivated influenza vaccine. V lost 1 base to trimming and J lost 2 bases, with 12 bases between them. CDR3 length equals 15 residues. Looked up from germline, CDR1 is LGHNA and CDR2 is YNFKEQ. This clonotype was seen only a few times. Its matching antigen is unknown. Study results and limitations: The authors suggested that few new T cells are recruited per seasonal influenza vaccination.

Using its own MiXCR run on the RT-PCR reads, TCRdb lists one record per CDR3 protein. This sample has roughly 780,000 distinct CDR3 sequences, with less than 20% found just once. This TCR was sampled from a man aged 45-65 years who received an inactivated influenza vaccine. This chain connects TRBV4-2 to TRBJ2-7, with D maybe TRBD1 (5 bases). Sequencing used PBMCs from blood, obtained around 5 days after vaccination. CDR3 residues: CASSQVTGLTYEQYF. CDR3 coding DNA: TGTGCCAGCAGCCAAGTCACAGGCCTTACCTACGAGCAGTACTTC.